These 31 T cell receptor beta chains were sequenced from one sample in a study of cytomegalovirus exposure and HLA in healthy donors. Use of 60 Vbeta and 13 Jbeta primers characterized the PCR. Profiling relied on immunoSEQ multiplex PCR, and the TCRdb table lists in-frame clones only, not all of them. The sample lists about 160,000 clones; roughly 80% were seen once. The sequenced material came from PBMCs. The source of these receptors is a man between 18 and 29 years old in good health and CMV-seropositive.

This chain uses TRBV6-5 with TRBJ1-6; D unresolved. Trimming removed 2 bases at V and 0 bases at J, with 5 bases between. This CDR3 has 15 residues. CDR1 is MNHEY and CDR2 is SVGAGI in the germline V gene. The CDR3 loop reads CASSYRVSYNSPLHF. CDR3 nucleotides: TGTGCCAGCAGTTACCGGGTCTCCTATAATTCACCCCTCCACTTT.

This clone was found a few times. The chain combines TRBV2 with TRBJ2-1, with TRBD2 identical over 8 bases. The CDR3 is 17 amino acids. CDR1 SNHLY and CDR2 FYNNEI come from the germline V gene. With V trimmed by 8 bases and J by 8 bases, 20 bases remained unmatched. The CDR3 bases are TGTGCCAGCGGGATGGGGGTGGCGGGCGTCGGGAGGGATGAGCAGTTCTTC. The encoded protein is CASGMGVAGVGRDEQFF.

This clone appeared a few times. For the CDR3, the DNA is TGTGCCAGCAGCTCCCGGACACGTGAAGAGACCCAGTACTTC. Its protein product is CASSSRTREETQYF. The V gene is TRBV9, the J gene TRBJ2-5; D perhaps matches TRBD1 (5 bases). V lost 4 bases, J lost 3 bases, and 13 bases lay in between. The CDR3 is 14 residues long. CDR1 is SGDLS and CDR2 is YYNGEE in the germline V gene.

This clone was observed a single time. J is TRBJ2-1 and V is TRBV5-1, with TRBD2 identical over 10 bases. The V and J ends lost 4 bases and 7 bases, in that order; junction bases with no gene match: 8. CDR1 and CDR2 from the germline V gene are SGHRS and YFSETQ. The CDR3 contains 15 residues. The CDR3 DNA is TGCGCCAGCAGCCCCCTAGCGGGGGTCGATAATGAGCAGTTCTTC. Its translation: CASSPLAGVDNEQFF.

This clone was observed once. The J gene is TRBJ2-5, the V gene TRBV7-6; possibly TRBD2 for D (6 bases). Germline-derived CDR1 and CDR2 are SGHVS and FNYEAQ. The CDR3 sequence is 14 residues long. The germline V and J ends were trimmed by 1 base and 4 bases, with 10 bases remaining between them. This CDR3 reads CASSLERGRETQYF. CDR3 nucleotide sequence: TGTGCCAGCAGCTTAGAACGGGGGAGAGAGACCCAGTACTTC.

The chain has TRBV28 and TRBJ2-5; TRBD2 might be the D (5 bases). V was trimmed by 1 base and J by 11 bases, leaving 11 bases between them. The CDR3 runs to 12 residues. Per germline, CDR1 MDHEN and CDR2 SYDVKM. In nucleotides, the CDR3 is TGTGCCAGCAGTTTATTGTCCGGGGAGCAGTACTTC. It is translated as CASSLLSGEQYF. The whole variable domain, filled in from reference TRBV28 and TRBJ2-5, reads DVKVTQSSRYLVKRTGEKVFLECVQDMDHENMFWYRQDPGLGLRLIYFSYDVKMKEKGDIPEGYSVSREKKERFSLILESASTNQTSMYLCASSLLSGEQYFGPGTRLLVL.

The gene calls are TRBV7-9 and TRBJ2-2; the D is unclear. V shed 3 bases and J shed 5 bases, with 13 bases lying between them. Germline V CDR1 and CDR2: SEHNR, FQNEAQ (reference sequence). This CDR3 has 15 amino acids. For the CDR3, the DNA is TGTGCCAGCAGCTTTCCAGCCCTGGAGACCGGGGAGCTGTTTTTT. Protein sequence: CASSFPALETGELFF. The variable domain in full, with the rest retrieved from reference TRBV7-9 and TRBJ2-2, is DTGVSQNPRHKITKRGQNVTFRCDPISEHNRLYWYRQTLGQGPEFLTYFQNEAQLEKSRLLSDRFSAERPKGSFSTLEIQRTEQGDSAMYLCASSFPALETGELFFGEGSRLTVL.

The CDR3 is CASSYLPGQKNQPQHF. CDR3 nucleotides: TGTGCCAGCAGTTACTTACCGGGACAGAAGAATCAGCCCCAGCATTTT. The genes are TRBV6-6 and TRBJ1-5; 7 bases match TRBD1. V was clipped by 1 base and J by 4 bases; unmatched bases: 7. Germline assignment: CDR1 MNHNY and CDR2 SVGAGI (reference sequence). This CDR3 contains 16 residues.

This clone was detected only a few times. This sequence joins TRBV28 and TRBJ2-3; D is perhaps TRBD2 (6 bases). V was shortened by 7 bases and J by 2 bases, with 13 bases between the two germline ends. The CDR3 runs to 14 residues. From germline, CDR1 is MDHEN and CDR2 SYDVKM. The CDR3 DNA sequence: TGTGCCAGCACCCCACTAGCAACCACAGATACGCAGTATTTT. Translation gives CASTPLATTDTQYF.

Here the CDR3 DNA reads TGTGCCACCCAGACTTCGGGTAAAGGAAACACCATATATTTT. Its protein is CATQTSGKGNTIYF. The rearrangement uses TRBV28 and TRBJ1-3; unclear D gene. Germline V gene sequence: CDR1 MDHEN, CDR2 SYDVKM. Deletions cut 10 bases from V and 4 bases from J, with 17 bases between. The CDR3 extends over 14 amino acids.

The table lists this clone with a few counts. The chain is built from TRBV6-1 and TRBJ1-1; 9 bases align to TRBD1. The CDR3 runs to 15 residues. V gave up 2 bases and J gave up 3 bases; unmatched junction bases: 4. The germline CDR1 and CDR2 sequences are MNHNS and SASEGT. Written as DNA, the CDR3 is TGTGCCAGCAGTGAACTTGGGACAGGGTACACTGAAGCTTTCTTT. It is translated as CASSELGTGYTEAFF.

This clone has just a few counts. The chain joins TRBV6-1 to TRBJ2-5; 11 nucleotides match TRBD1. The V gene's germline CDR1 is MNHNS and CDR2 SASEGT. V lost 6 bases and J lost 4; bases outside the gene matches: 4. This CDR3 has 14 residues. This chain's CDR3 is CASRGTGGVETQYF. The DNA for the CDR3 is TGTGCCAGCAGGGGGACAGGGGGTGTAGAGACCCAGTACTTC.

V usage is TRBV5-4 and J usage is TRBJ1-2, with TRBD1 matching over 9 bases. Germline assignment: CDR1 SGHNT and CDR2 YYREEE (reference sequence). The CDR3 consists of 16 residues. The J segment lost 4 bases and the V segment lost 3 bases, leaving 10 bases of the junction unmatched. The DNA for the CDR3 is TGTGCCAGCAGCTCTGGGACAGGGTCCTCGGGCTATGGCTACACCTTC. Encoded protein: CASSSGTGSSGYGYTF.

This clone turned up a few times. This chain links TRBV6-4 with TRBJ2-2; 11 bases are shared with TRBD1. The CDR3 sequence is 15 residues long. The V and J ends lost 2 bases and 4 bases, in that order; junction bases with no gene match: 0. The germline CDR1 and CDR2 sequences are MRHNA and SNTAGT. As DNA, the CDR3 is TGTGCCAGCAGTGACGGGACAGGGGGCACCGGGGAGCTGTTTTTT. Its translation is CASSDGTGGTGELFF.

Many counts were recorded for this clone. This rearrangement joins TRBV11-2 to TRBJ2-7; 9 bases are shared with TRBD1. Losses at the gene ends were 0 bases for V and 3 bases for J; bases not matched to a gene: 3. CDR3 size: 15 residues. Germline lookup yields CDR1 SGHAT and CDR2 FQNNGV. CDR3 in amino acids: CASSLEQGAFYEQYF. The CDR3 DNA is TGTGCCAGCAGCTTAGAACAGGGGGCCTTCTACGAGCAGTACTTC.

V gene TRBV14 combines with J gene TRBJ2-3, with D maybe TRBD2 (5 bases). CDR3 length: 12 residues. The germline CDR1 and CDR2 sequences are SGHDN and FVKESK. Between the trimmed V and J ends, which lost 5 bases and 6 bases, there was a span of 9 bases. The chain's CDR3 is CASSYSGDTQYF. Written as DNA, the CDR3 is TGTGCCAGCAGCTACTCGGGGGATACGCAGTATTTT.

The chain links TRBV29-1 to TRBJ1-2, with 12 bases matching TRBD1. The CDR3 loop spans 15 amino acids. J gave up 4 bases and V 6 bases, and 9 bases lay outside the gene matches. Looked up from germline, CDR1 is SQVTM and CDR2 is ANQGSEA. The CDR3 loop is CSVAGTGGAGYGYTF. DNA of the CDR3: TGCAGCGTCGCCGGGACAGGGGGCGCGGGCTATGGCTACACCTTC.

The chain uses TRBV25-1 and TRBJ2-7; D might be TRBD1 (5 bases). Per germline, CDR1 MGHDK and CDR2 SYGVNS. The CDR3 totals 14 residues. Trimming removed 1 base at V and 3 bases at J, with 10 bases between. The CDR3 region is CASSESGNYYEQYF. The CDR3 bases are TGTGCCAGCAGTGAATCAGGGAACTACTACGAGCAGTACTTC.

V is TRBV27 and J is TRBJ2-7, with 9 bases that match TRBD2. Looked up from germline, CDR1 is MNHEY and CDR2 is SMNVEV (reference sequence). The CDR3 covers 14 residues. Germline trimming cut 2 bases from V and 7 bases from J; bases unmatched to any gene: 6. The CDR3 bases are TGTGCCAGCAGTTTAATAGCGGGAGTTAGGGAGCAGTACTTC. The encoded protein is CASSLIAGVREQYF.

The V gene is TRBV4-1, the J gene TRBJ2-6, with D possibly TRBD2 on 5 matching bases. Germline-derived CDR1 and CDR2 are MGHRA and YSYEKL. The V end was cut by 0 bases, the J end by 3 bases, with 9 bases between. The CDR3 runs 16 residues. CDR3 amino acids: CASSQESRGGANVLTF. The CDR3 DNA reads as TGCGCCAGCAGCCAAGAGAGTCGGGGTGGGGCCAACGTCCTGACTTTC.

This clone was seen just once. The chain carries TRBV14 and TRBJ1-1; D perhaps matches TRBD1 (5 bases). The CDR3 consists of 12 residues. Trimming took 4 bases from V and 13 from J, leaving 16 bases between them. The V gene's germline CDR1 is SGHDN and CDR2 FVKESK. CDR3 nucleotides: TGTGCCAGCAGCCGGGCGGGGCGAGAACGTTTCTTT. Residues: CASSRAGRERFF.

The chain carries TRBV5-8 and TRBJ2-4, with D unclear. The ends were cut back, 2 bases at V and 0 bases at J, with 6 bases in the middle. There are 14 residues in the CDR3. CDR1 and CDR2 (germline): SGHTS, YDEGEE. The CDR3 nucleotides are TGTGCCAGCAGCTTAGCACGAGCCAAAAACATTCAGTACTTC. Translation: CASSLARAKNIQYF.

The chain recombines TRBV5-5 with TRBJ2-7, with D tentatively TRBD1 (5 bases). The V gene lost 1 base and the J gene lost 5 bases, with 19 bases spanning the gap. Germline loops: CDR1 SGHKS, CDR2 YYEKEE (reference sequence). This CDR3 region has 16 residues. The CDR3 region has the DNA TGTGCCAGCAGCTTGATGCAGGGAAGATTTTCAAACGAGCAGTACTTC. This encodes CASSLMQGRFSNEQYF.

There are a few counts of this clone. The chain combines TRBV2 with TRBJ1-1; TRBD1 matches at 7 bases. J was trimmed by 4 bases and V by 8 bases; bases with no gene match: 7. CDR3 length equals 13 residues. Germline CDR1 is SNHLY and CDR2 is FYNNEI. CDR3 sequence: CASGGGSGTEAFF. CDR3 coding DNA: TGTGCCAGCGGAGGGGGCTCGGGCACTGAAGCTTTCTTT.

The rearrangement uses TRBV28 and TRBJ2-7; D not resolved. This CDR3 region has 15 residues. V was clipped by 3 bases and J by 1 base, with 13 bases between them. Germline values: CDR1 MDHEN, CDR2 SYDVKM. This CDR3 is CASSFRHQTSYEQYF. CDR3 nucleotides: TGTGCCAGCAGTTTTCGACACCAAACGTCCTACGAGCAGTACTTC.

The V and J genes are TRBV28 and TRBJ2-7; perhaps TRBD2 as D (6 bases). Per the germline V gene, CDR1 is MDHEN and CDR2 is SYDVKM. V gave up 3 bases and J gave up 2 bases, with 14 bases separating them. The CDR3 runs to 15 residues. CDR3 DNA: TGTGCCAGCAGTTTTTTGGAGGAGGGGCCCTACGAGCAGTACTTC. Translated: CASSFLEEGPYEQYF.

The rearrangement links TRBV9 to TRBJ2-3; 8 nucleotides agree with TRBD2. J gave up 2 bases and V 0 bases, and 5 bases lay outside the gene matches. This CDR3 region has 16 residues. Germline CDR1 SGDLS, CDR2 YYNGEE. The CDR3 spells CASSVGRGVLTDTQYF. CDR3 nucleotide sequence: TGTGCCAGCAGCGTAGGGCGGGGGGTCCTCACAGATACGCAGTATTTT. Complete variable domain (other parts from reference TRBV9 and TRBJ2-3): DSGVTQTPKHLITATGQRVTLRCSPRSGDLSVYWYQQSLDQGLQFLIQYYNGEERAKGNILERFSAQQFPDLHSELNLSSLELGDSALYFCASSVGRGVLTDTQYFGPGTRLTVL.

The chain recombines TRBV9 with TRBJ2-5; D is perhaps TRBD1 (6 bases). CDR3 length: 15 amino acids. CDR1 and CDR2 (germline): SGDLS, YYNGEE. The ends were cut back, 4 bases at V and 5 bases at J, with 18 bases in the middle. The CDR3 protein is CASSPPGARGETQYF. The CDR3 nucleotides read TGTGCCAGCAGCCCTCCAGGGGCCCGAGGGGAGACCCAGTACTTC.

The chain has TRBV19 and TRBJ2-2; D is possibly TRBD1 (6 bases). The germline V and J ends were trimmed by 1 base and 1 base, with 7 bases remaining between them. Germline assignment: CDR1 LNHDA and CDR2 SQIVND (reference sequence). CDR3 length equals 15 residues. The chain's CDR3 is CASSIAGVNTGELFF. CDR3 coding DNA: TGTGCCAGTAGTATAGCAGGGGTGAACACCGGGGAGCTGTTTTTT.

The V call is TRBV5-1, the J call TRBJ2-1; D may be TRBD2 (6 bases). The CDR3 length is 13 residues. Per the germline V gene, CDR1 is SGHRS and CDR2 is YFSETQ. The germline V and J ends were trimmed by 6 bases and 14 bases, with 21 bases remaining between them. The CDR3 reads CASKEGGLGLEFF. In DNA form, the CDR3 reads TGCGCCAGCAAGGAGGGCGGGTTAGGATTGGAGTTCTTC.

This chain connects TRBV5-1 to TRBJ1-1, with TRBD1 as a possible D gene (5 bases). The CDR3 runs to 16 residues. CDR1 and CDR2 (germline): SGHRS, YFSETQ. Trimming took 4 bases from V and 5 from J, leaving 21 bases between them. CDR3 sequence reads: CASSPDGWEGYTEAFF. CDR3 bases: TGCGCCAGCAGCCCGGACGGGTGGGAGGGGTATACTGAAGCTTTCTTT.